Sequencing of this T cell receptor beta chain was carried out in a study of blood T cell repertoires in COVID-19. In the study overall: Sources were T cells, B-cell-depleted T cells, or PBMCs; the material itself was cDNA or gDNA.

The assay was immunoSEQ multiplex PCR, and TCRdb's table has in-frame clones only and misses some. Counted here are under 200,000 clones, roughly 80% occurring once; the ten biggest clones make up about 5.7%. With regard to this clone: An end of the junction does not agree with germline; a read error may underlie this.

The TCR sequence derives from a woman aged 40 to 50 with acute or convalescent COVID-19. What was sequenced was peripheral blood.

The CDR3 is CAGSDRKLFF. The CDR3 nucleotides are TGTGCCGGCAGTGACCGAAAACTGTTTTTT. V usage is TRBV6-1 and J usage is TRBJ1-4; unclear D gene. CDR3 size: 10 residues. Germline lookup yields CDR1 MNHNS and CDR2 SASEGT.